One and the same sample provided the 23 T cell receptor beta chains below, sequenced in a study of beta chain features in type 1 diabetes. Of the isolated RNA, all was reverse transcribed, and so the sequenced material was expressed TCRB transcripts. Sequencing used immunoSEQ multiplex PCR; TCRdb keeps in-frame clones, though not all of them. The sample has about 340,000 clones; 6.5% to 10% are singletons. Sequenced: central memory CD4+ T cells from blood. The source is a woman aged 18-30 years in good health.

V and J are TRBV5-1 and TRBJ2-2, with D uncertain. The CDR3 spans 12 residues. Trimming removed 2 bases at V and 7 bases at J, with 6 bases between. Germline loops: CDR1 SGHRS, CDR2 YFSETQ. This CDR3 is CASSLGDGELFF. The CDR3, as DNA: TGCGCCAGCAGCTTAGGTGACGGGGAGCTGTTTTTT. The variable domain in full, completed from reference TRBV5-1 and TRBJ2-2, reads KAGVTQTPRYLIKTRGQQVTLSCSPISGHRSVSWYQQTPGQGLQFLFEYFSETQRNKGNFPGRFSGRQFSNSRSEMNVSTLELGDSALYLCASSLGDGELFFGEGSRLTVL.

This clone came up a few times. This chain uses TRBV10-3 with TRBJ1-2, with D maybe TRBD1 (5 bases). The length of the CDR3 is 15 residues. Germline V gene data show CDR1 as ENHRY and CDR2 as SYGVKD. V lost 4 bases, J lost 5 bases, and 17 bases lay in between. CDR3 protein: CAISGPGDPRYGYTF. CDR3 coding DNA: TGTGCCATCAGTGGCCCCGGGGACCCTAGGTATGGCTACACCTTC.

This clone has ten or more counts. The CDR3 is CASSWTVISTDTQYF. The DNA for the CDR3 is TGTGCCAGCAGCTGGACAGTTATTAGCACAGATACGCAGTATTTT. The V and J genes are TRBV7-9 and TRBJ2-3, with a possible D match to TRBD1 (6 bases). The CDR3 spans 15 residues. Germline CDR1 and CDR2: SEHNR and FQNEAQ (reference sequence). With 4 bases removed from V and 0 bases from J, the gap between germline ends came to 11 bases. Supplemented by reference TRBV7-9 and TRBJ2-3, the full variable domain reads DTGVSQNPRHKITKRGQNVTFRCDPISEHNRLYWYRQTLGQGPEFLTYFQNEAQLEKSRLLSDRFSAERPKGSFSTLEIQRTEQGDSAMYLCASSWTVISTDTQYFGPGTRLTVL.

This CDR3 reads CASSQAFTYEQYF. CDR3 nucleotides: TGTGCCAGCAGCCAAGCTTTTACCTACGAGCAGTACTTC. This sequence joins TRBV14 and TRBJ2-7; D call uncertain. V was cut by 1 base and J by 2 bases, with 6 bases left in between. Germline assignment: CDR1 SGHDN and CDR2 FVKESK. The CDR3 spans 13 residues.

V and J are TRBV27 and TRBJ2-5, with D tentatively TRBD1 (6 bases). Germline V gives CDR1 MNHEY, CDR2 SMNVEV (reference sequence). The CDR3 has 18 amino acids. The ends were cut back, 6 bases at V and 1 base at J, with 24 bases in the middle. The CDR3 DNA follows: TGTGCCAGCAGCTACACCCCAATCGTGGGGGCCAGCCAAGAGACCCAGTACTTC. It encodes CASSYTPIVGASQETQYF.

The V and J genes are TRBV5-4 and TRBJ2-7; 9 bases fit TRBD2. Germline lookup yields CDR1 SGHNT and CDR2 YYREEE (reference sequence). CDR3 length: 15 amino acids. The ends lost 2 bases at V and 2 bases at J; junction bases unmatched: 5. Here the CDR3 reads CASSLGLAGPYEQYF. The CDR3 nucleotides read TGTGCCAGCAGCTTAGGGCTAGCGGGGCCCTACGAGCAGTACTTC.

This chain links TRBV18 with TRBJ2-7, with 14 bases identical to TRBD2. In germline, CDR1 is KGHSH, CDR2 LQKENI. V shed 6 bases, J shed 5 bases, and the junction held 9 bases outside the gene matches. The CDR3 is 16 residues long. The CDR3 here is CASSQGLAGVVNEQYF. The CDR3 DNA sequence: TGTGCCAGCTCCCAGGGACTAGCGGGAGTCGTGAACGAGCAGTACTTC.

This sequence joins TRBV6-6 and TRBJ1-2, with unresolved D. CDR3 size: 11 residues. Trimming cost V 7 bases and J 3 bases, with 6 bases left between them. Germline V gene sequence: CDR1 MNHNY, CDR2 SVGAGI (reference sequence). The CDR3 nucleotides read TGTGCCAGCACAGATTACTATGGCTACACCTTC. This codes for CASTDYYGYTF.

This clone appeared a few times. V is TRBV5-1 and J is TRBJ2-1; 10 positions match TRBD2. This CDR3 comprises 15 residues. The trim removed 1 base at V and 7 bases at J, leaving 5 bases unmatched. In germline, CDR1 is SGHRS, CDR2 YFSETQ. The CDR3 nucleotides are TGCGCCAGCAGCTTGCAGGGACTAGCGACTAATGAGCAGTTCTTC. Translation: CASSLQGLATNEQFF. The full variable domain, with the rest looked up from reference TRBV5-1 and TRBJ2-1, is KAGVTQTPRYLIKTRGQQVTLSCSPISGHRSVSWYQQTPGQGLQFLFEYFSETQRNKGNFPGRFSGRQFSNSRSEMNVSTLELGDSALYLCASSLQGLATNEQFFGPGTRLTVL.

The chain couples TRBV6-5 to TRBJ2-1; the match to TRBD2 covers 7 bases. This CDR3 spans 15 amino acids. Per germline, CDR1 MNHEY and CDR2 SVGAGI. V shed 5 bases and J 5 bases; nucleotides not matched to a gene: 9. The CDR3 reads CASSQPGTKDNEQFF. The CDR3, as DNA: TGTGCCAGCAGTCAACCCGGGACTAAGGACAATGAGCAGTTCTTC.

This clone was seen repeatedly, ten times or more. The rearrangement uses TRBV25-1 and TRBJ2-6, with a tentative D call TRBD1 (6 bases). CDR3 size: 17 residues. Germline V CDR1 and CDR2: MGHDK, SYGVNS. With 5 bases removed from V and 1 base from J, the gap between germline ends came to 15 bases. The CDR3: CASSHSQGRSGANVLTF. The CDR3, as DNA: TGTGCCAGCAGTCATTCACAGGGCAGGTCTGGGGCCAACGTCCTGACTTTC.

This clone was detected only a few times. This chain connects TRBV29-1 to TRBJ2-3; D not certain. Germline CDR1 SQVTM, CDR2 ANQGSEA. This CDR3 is built from 14 residues. The V end lost 3 bases, the J end lost 2 bases, and 12 bases lay between the germline ends. CDR3 in amino acids: CSVDDLVLTDTQYF. In nucleotides, the CDR3 is TGCAGCGTTGATGATCTAGTCCTCACAGATACGCAGTATTTT.

The CDR3 sequence: CASSRSGGETQYF. CDR3 coding DNA: TGTGCCAGCAGCCGAAGCGGAGGAGAGACCCAGTACTTC. This chain links TRBV7-6 with TRBJ2-5; D may be TRBD2 (5 bases). V was shortened by 5 bases and J by 4 bases, with 11 bases between the two germline ends. Per germline, CDR1 SGHVS and CDR2 FNYEAQ. The CDR3 covers 13 residues.

This clone turned up a few times. V is TRBV9 and J is TRBJ2-3; 8 positions match TRBD2. The CDR3 spans 14 residues. Germline loops: CDR1 SGDLS, CDR2 YYNGEE. The J segment lost 6 bases and the V segment lost 3 bases, leaving 6 bases of the junction unmatched. CDR3 DNA: TGTGCCAGCAGCGAGGTAGCGGGATTCGATACGCAGTATTTT. Protein: CASSEVAGFDTQYF.

Only a few counts were recorded for this clone. The chain uses TRBV7-2 and TRBJ2-3; a weak D match, TRBD2 (6 bases). The CDR3 runs 14 residues. V lost 2 bases, J lost 5 bases, and 11 bases lay in between. Germline CDR1 is SGHTA and CDR2 is FQGNSA. For the CDR3, the DNA is TGTGCCAGCAGCTTATCCGGGAGAAGAGATACGCAGTATTTT. Amino acids: CASSLSGRRDTQYF.

In this sample, this clone turned up many times. The genes are TRBV28 and TRBJ2-5; D remains ambiguous. Trimming removed 2 bases at V and 2 bases at J, with 12 bases between. Germline V lookup: CDR1 MDHEN, CDR2 SYDVKM. This CDR3 has 15 amino acids. The DNA of the CDR3 is TGTGCCAGCAGTTTACCCCGACGCAGGCAAGAGACCCAGTACTTC. As protein: CASSLPRRRQETQYF. Drawing the rest from reference TRBV28 and TRBJ2-5, the complete variable domain is DVKVTQSSRYLVKRTGEKVFLECVQDMDHENMFWYRQDPGLGLRLIYFSYDVKMKEKGDIPEGYSVSREKKERFSLILESASTNQTSMYLCASSLPRRRQETQYFGPGTRLLVL.

V is TRBV5-1 and J is TRBJ2-5, with no clear D. The germline V gene encodes CDR1 SGHRS and CDR2 YFSETQ. CDR3 length: 16 residues. V lost 0 bases, J lost 2 bases, and 14 bases lay in between. Here the CDR3 reads CASSLAPRFGQETQYF. Written as DNA, the CDR3 is TGCGCCAGCAGCTTGGCCCCTCGGTTCGGACAAGAGACCCAGTACTTC.

This clone was observed a few times. The gene calls are TRBV15 and TRBJ1-1, with D possibly being TRBD1 (6 bases). The germline gives CDR1 LNHNV, CDR2 YYDKDF (reference sequence). The CDR3 length is 15 residues. Trimming cost V 0 bases and J 6 bases, with 14 bases left between them. This CDR3 reads CATSRDVQGLAEAFF. CDR3 sequence (DNA): TGTGCCACCAGCAGAGATGTACAGGGTCTCGCTGAAGCTTTCTTT.

V and J are TRBV27 and TRBJ2-7; 8 nucleotides align to TRBD1. V gave up 3 bases and J gave up 3 bases; unmatched junction bases: 4. Germline CDR1 is MNHEY and CDR2 is SMNVEV (reference sequence). This CDR3 region has 14 residues. The CDR3 loop reads CASSFGDRLYEQYF. The CDR3 bases are TGTGCCAGCAGTTTCGGGGACAGGCTCTACGAGCAGTACTTC.

The chain couples TRBV7-6 to TRBJ2-7, with 8 nucleotides matching TRBD1. Germline V CDR1 and CDR2: SGHVS, FNYEAQ. Trimming took 2 bases from V and 5 from J; bases not matched to a gene: 5. CDR3 length: 14 amino acids. CDR3 in amino acids: CASSLIAGGDEQYF. As DNA, the CDR3 is TGTGCCAGCAGCTTAATAGCAGGGGGCGACGAGCAGTACTTC. The full variable domain, rest sourced from reference TRBV7-6 and TRBJ2-7, is GAGVSQSPRYKVTKRGQDVALRCDPISGHVSLYWYRQALGQGPEFLTYFNYEAQQDKSGLPNDRFSAERPEGSISTLTIQRTEQRDSAMYRCASSLIAGGDEQYFGPGTRLTVT.

This clone came up a few times. J is TRBJ2-6 and V is TRBV5-6, with D unclear. Trimming cost V 0 bases and J 2 bases, with 6 bases left between them. The V gene's germline CDR1 is SGHDT and CDR2 YYEEEE. This CDR3 contains 15 residues. The CDR3 DNA sequence: TGTGCCAGCAGCTTGGTTCCAGCTGGGGCCAACGTCCTGACTTTC. Translating it yields CASSLVPAGANVLTF. The complete variable domain, with remaining parts taken from reference TRBV5-6 and TRBJ2-6, reads DAGVTQSPTHLIKTRGQQVTLRCSPKSGHDTVSWYQQALGQGPQFIFQYYEEEERQRGNFPDRFSGHQFPNYSSELNVNALLLGDSALYLCASSLVPAGANVLTFGAGSRLTVL.

V and J are TRBV5-1 and TRBJ2-5; 12 nucleotides line up with TRBD2. V shed 7 bases and J 4 bases; nucleotides not matched to a gene: 8. The V gene's germline CDR1 is SGHRS and CDR2 YFSETQ. The CDR3 has 15 amino acids. The CDR3 sequence: CASHSGLAGRETQYF. DNA of the CDR3: TGCGCCAGCCACTCCGGACTAGCGGGAAGAGAGACCCAGTACTTC.

This clone turned up a few times. The rearrangement links TRBV7-9 to TRBJ2-2, with D possibly being TRBD2 (6 bases). This CDR3 has 15 amino acids. The V end lost 5 bases, the J end lost 4 bases, and 14 bases lay between the germline ends. The V gene's germline CDR1 is SEHNR and CDR2 FQNEAQ (reference sequence). DNA for the CDR3: TGTGCCAGCAGCCCCATGTGGGGGGTCACCGGGGAGCTGTTTTTT. This codes for CASSPMWGVTGELFF.